The T cell receptor beta chain described here comes from a study of glioma-infiltrating T cells. Study-wide results and limits: Only very few CDR3 sequences appeared in both tissue and blood.

This clonotype was counted only a few times. Its specificity is not known. Given a much more abundant clone one base away, this may be a read error. The CDR3 length is 16 residues. Germline V CDR1 and CDR2: DFQATT, SNEGSKA (reference sequence). V shed 2 bases and J 7 bases; nucleotides not matched to a gene: 13. TCR alpha and beta CDR3 regions were amplified from RNA using iRepertoire nested multiplex PCR. TCRdb processed the multiplex PCR reads anew with MiXCR; each CDR3 protein has one entry. The sample contains some 180,000 distinct CDR3 sequences, more than 25% of which appear only once. This rearrangement joins TRBV20-1 to TRBJ2-7; 11 bases line up with TRBD2. The sequence derives from a human donor with low-grade glioma or glioblastoma, undergoing nonglioma brain surgery, or in good health (not recorded which). What was sequenced was glioma tissue, nonneoplastic brain tissue, or PBMCs (not recorded which). The CDR3 is CSARRSGRASFDEQYF. The CDR3 DNA reads as TGCAGTGCTAGACGTAGCGGGAGGGCCAGTTTCGATGAGCAGTACTTC.